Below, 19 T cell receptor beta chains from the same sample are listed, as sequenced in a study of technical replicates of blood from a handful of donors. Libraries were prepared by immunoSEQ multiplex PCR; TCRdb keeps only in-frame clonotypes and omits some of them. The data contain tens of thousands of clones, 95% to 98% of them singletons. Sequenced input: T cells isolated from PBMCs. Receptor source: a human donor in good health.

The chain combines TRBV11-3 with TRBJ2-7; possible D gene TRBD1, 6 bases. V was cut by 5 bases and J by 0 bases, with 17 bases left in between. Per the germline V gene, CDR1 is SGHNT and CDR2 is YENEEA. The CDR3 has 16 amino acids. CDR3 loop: CASSPEQGILSYEQYF. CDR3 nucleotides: TGTGCCAGCAGCCCTGAACAGGGCATTCTCTCCTACGAGCAGTACTTC.

The CDR3 is CASVSGPSYEQYF. CDR3 DNA: TGTGCCAGCGTTTCAGGGCCATCCTACGAGCAGTACTTC. V is TRBV6-5 and J is TRBJ2-7; TRBD1 is a possible D gene (5 bases). V shed 8 bases and J shed 1 base, with 12 bases lying between them. In germline, CDR1 is MNHEY, CDR2 SVGAGI. The CDR3 is 13 residues long.

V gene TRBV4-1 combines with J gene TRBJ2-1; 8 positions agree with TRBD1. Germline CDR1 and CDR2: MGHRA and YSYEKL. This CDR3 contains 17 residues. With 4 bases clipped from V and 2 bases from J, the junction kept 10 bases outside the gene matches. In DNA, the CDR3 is TGCGCCAGCAGCCGAGCATTGGACAGGGAGGCCTACAATGAGCAGTTCTTC. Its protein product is CASSRALDREAYNEQFF.

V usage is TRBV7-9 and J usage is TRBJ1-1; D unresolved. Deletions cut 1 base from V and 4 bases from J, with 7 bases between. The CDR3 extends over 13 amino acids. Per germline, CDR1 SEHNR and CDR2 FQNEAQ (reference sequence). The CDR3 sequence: CASSLGTSTEAFF. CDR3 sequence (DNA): TGTGCCAGCAGCTTAGGGACTAGCACTGAAGCTTTCTTT.

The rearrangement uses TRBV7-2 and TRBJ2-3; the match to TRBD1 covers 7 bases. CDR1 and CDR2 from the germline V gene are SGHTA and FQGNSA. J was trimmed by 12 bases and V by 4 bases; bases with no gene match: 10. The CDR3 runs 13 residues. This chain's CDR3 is CASSSQRQGPQYF. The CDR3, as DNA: TGTGCCAGCAGCTCACAACGACAGGGCCCCCAGTATTTT.

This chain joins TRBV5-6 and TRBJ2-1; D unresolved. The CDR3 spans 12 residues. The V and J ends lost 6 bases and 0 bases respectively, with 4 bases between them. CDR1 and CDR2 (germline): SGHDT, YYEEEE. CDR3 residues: CASTHSYNEQFF. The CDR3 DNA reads TGTGCCAGCACCCACTCCTACAATGAGCAGTTCTTC.

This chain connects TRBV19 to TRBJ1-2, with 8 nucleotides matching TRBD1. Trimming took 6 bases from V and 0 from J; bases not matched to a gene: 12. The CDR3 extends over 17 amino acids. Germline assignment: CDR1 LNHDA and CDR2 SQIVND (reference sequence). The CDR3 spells CASSTTFTGGTNYGYTF. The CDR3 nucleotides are TGTGCCAGTAGCACCACCTTTACAGGGGGGACTAACTATGGCTACACCTTC.

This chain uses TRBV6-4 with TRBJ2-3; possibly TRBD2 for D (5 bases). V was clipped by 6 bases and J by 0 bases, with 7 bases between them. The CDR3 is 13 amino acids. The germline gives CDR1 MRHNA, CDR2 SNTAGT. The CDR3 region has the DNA TGTGCCAGCAGCGAGGGTAGCACAGATACGCAGTATTTT. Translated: CASSEGSTDTQYF.

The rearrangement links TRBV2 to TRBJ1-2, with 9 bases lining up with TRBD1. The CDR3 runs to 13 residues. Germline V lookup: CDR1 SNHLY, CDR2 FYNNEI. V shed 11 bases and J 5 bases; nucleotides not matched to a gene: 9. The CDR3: CAGTGQGIYGYTF. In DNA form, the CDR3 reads TGTGCCGGTACAGGACAGGGGATTTATGGCTACACCTTC.

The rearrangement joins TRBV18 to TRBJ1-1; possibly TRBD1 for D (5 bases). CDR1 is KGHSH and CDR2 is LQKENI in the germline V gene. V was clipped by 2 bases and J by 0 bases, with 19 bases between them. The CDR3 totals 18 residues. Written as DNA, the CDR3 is TGTGCCAGCTCACCATTAGCAGGGAAGAGTCCTATGAACACTGAAGCTTTCTTT. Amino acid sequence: CASSPLAGKSPMNTEAFF.

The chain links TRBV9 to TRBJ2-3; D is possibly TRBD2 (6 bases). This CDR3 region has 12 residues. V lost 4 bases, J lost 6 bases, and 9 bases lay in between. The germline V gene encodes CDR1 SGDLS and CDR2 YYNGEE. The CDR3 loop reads CASSFSGDTQYF. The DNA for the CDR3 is TGTGCCAGCAGCTTTAGCGGTGATACGCAGTATTTT. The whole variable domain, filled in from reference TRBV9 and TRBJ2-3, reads DSGVTQTPKHLITATGQRVTLRCSPRSGDLSVYWYQQSLDQGLQFLIQYYNGEERAKGNILERFSAQQFPDLHSELNLSSLELGDSALYFCASSFSGDTQYFGPGTRLTVL.

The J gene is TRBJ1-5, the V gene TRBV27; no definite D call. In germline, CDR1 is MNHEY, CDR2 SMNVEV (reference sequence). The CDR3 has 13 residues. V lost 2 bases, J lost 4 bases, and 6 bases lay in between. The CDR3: CASSLVLNQPQHF. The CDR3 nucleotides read TGTGCCAGCAGTTTAGTCCTTAATCAGCCCCAGCATTTT.

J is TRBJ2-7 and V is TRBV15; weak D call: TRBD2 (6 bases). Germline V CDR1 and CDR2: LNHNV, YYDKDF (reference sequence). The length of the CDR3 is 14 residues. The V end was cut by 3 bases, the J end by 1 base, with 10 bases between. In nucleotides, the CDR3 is TGTGCCACCAGCAGTTCACGGGAGTCCTACGAGCAGTACTTC. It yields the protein CATSSSRESYEQYF.

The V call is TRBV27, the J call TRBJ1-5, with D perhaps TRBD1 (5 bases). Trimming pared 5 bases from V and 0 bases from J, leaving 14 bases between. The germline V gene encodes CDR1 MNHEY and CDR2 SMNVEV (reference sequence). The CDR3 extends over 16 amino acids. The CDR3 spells CASSNGGGYSNQPQHF. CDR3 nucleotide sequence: TGTGCCAGCAGTAACGGGGGAGGTTATAGCAATCAGCCCCAGCATTTT.

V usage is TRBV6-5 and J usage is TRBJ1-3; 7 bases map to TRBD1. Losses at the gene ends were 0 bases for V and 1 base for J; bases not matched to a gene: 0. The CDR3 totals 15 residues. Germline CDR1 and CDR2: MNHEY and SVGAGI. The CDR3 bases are TGTGCCAGCAGTTACTCGGGACAGTCTGGAAACACCATATATTTT. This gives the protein CASSYSGQSGNTIYF.

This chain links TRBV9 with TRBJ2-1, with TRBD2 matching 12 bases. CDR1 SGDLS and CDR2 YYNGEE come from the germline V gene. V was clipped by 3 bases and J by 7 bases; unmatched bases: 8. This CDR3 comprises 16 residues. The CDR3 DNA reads TGTGCCAGCAGCGAACCCCTAGCGGGAGGGCCTAATGAGCAGTTCTTC. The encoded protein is CASSEPLAGGPNEQFF.

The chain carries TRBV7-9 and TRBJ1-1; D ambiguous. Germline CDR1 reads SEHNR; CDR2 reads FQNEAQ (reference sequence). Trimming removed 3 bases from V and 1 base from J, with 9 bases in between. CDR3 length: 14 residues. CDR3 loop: CASSLTDGNTEAFF. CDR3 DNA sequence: TGTGCCAGCAGCTTGACTGACGGGAACACTGAAGCTTTCTTT.

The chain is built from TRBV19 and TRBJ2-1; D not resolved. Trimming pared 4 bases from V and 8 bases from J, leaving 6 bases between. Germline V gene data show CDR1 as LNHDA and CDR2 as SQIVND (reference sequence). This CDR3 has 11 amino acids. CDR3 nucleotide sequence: TGTGCCAGTAGTACTGCGGATGAGCAGTTCTTC. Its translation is CASSTADEQFF.

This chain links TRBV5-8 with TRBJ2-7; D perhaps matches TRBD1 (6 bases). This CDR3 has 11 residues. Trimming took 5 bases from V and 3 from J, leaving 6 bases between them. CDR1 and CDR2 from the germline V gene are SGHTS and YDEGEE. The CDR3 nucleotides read TGTGCCAGCAGGGACAGCTACGAGCAGTACTTC. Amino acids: CASRDSYEQYF.